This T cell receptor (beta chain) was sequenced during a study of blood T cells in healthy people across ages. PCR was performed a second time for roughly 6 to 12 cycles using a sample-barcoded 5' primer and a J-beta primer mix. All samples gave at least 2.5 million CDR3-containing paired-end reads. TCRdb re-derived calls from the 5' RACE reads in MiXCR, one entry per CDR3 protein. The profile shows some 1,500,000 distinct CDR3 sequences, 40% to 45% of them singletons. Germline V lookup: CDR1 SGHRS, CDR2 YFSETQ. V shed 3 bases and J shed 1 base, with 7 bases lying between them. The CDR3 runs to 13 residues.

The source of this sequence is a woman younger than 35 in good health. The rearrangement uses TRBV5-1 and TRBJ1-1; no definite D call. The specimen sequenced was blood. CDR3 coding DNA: TGCGCCAGCAGCTACTATTGGAACACTGAAGCTTTCTTT. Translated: CASSYYWNTEAFF.